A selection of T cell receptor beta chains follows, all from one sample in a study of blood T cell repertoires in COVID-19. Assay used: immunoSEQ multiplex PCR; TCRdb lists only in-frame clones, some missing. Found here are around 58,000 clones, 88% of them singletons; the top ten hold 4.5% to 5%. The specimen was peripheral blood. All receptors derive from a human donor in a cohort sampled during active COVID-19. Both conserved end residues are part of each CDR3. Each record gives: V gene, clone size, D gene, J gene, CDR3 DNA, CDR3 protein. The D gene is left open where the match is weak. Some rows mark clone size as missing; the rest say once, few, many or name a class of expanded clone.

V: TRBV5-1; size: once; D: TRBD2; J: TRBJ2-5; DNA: TGCGCCAGCAGCTTTTCACTAGCGGGAGGAACACAAGAGACCCAGTACTTC; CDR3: CASSFSLAGGTQETQYF
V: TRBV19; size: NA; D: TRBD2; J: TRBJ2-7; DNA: TGTGCCAGTAGTATCGGGGGGACCTACGAGCAGTACTTC; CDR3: CASSIGGTYEQYF
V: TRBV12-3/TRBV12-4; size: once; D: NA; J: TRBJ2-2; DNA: TGTGCCAGCATCTCTACGAACACCGGGGAGCTGTTTTTT; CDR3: CASISTNTGELFF
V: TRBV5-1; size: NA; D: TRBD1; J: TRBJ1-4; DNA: TGCGCCAGCAGCCCGGGGGACAGGGAGGTAAATGAAAAACTGTTTTTT; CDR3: CASSPGDREVNEKLFF
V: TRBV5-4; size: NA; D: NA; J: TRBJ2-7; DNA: TGTGCCAGCAGCCCCCAGGGGCAGAGCTACGAGCAGTACTTC; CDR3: CASSPQGQSYEQYF
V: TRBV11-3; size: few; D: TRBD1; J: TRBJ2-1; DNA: TGTGCCAGCAGCTTAGATACCAGGGGGCCGGACAATGAGCAGTTCTTC; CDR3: CASSLDTRGPDNEQFF
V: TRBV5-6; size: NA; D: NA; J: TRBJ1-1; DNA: TGTGCCAGCAGTTTCACAGGGCACACTGAAGCTTTCTTT; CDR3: CASSFTGHTEAFF
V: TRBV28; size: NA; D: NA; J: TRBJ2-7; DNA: TGTGCCTCCTCAGGCGGGACGTCGTACTTC; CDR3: CASSGGTSYF
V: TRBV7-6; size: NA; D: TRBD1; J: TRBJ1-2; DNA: TGTGCCAGCAGCTTAGGACAGGGTTATGGCTACACCTTC; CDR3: CASSLGQGYGYTF
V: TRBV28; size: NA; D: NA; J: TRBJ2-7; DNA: TGTGCCAGCAGTTTAGCAGGGTCTAGCTCCTACGAGCAGTACTTC; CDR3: CASSLAGSSSYEQYF
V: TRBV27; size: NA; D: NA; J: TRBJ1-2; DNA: TGTGCCAGCAGTACCATGGGGGGGTATGACTATGGCTACACCTTC; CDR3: CASSTMGGYDYGYTF
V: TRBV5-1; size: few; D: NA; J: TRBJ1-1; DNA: TGCGCCAGCAGCTTGGCCGGGGGGTTCACTGAAGCTTTCTTT; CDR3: CASSLAGGFTEAFF
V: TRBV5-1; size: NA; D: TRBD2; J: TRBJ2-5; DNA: TGCGCCAGCAGCTCCGGACTAGCGGGAGACAGAGAGACCCAGTACTTC; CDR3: CASSSGLAGDRETQYF
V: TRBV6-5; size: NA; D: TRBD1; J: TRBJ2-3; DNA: TGTGCCAGCAGTCGGACAGGGGGCACAGATACGCAGTATTTT; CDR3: CASSRTGGTDTQYF
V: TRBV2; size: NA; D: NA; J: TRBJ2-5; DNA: TGTGCCAGCAGTGGGGGCATAGAGACCCAGTACTTC; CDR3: CASSGGIETQYF
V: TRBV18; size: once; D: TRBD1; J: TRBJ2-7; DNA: TGTGCCAGCTCACCAAACTCACAGGGGTCAACCTACGAGCAGTACTTC; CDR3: CASSPNSQGSTYEQYF
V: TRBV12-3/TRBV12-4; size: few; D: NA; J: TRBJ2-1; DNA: TGTGCCAGCAGTTTACGCAATGAGCAGTTCTTC; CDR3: CASSLRNEQFF
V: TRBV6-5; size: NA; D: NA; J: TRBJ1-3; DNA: TGTGCCAGCAGTTACTGGAGCGGTGCTGGAAACACCATATATTTT; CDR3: CASSYWSGAGNTIYF
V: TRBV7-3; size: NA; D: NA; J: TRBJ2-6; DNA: TGTGCCAGCAGCTTAATATCAGGGTATCCCGCTGGGGCCAACGTCCTGACTTTC; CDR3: CASSLISGYPAGANVLTF
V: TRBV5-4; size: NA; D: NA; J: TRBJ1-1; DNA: TGTGCCACTGGGACACCGAACACTGAAGCTTTCTTT; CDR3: CATGTPNTEAFF
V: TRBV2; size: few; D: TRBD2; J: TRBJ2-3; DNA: TGTGCCAGCAGTGGAGTAGCGGGGGGACCAACTAGCACAGATACGCAGTATTTT; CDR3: CASSGVAGGPTSTDTQYF
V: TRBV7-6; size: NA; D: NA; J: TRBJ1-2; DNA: TGTGCCAGCAGCTTAACACTAAACAGCGGGGGAAGTGGCTACACCTTC; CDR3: CASSLTLNSGGSGYTF
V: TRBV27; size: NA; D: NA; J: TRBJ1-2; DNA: TGTGCCAGCAGGGCGACAGCTAACTATGGCTACACCTTC; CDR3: CASRATANYGYTF
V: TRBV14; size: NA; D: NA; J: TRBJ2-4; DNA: TGTGCCAGCAGCCAAGGGAGAATGACCAAAAACATTCAGTACTTC; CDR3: CASSQGRMTKNIQYF
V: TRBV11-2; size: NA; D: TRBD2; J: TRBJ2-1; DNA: TGTGCCAGCAGACAATCCGGGACTAGCGGACTGAGCTCCTACAATGAGCAGTTCTTC; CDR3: CASRQSGTSGLSSYNEQFF
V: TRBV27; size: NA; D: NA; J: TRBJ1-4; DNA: TGTGCCAGCAGCCCAGCTAAGACAGGTCGTAATGAAAAACTGTTTTTT; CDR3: CASSPAKTGRNEKLFF
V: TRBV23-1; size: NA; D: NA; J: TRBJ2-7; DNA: TGCGCCAGCAGTCCAGGGCGGGGAGCCTACGAGCAGTACTTC; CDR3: CASSPGRGAYEQYF
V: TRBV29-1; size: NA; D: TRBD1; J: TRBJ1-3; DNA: TGCAGCGTCGATGGGGGACAGGGTGGAAACACCATATATTTT; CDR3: CSVDGGQGGNTIYF
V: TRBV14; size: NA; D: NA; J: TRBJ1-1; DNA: TGTGCCAGCAGCTCACAGGTCCTAATGAACACTGAAGCTTTCTTT; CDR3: CASSSQVLMNTEAFF
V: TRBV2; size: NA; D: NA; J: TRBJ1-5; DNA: TGTGCCAGCAGTGAAGACATCAATCAGCCCCAGCATTTT; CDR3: CASSEDINQPQHF
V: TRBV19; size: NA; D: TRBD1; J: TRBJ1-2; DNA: TGTGCCAGTAGTATGGACAGGGCGGGGTATGGCTACACCTTC; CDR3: CASSMDRAGYGYTF
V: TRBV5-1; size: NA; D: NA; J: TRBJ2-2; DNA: TGCGCCAGCAGCTTGGGGACTACCTACACCGGGGAGCTGTTTTTT; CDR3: CASSLGTTYTGELFF
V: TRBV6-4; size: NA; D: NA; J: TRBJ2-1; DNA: TGTGCCAGGCAGGACTCCTACAATGAGCAGTTCTTC; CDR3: CARQDSYNEQFF
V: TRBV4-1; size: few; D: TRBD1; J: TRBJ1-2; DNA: TGCGCCAGCAGCCAACCCTCTGACAGGGGCTATGGCTACACCTTC; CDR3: CASSQPSDRGYGYTF
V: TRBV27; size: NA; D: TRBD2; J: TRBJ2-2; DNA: TGTGCCAGCAGACCCTCTAGCGGGGGGAACACCGGGGAGCTGTTTTTT; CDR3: CASRPSSGGNTGELFF
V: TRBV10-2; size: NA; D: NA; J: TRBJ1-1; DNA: TGCGCCAGCAGTTACACCGGGACATTGAACACTGAAGCTTTCTTT; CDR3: CASSYTGTLNTEAFF
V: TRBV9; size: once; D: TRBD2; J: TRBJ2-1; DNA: TGTGCCAGCAGCGCTAGCGGGAGAGCTTACAATGAGCAGTTCTTC; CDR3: CASSASGRAYNEQFF
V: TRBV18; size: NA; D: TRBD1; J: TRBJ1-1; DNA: TGTGCCAGCTCACTTGGGACAGGCGGGAACACTGAAGCTTTCTTT; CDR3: CASSLGTGGNTEAFF
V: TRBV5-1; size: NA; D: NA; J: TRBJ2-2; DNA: TGCGCCAGCAGCCCCGGAGAACAGGTTAACACCGGGGAGCTGTTTTTT; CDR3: CASSPGEQVNTGELFF
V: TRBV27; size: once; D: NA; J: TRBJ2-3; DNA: TGTGCCAGCAGTTTGAGCCTAGCCGGGTCCACAGATACGCAGTATTTT; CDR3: CASSLSLAGSTDTQYF
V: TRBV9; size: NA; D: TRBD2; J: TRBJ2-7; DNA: TGTGCCAGCAGCGTATCTATAGCGGGAGGAAGGGCCGAGCAGTACTTC; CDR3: CASSVSIAGGRAEQYF
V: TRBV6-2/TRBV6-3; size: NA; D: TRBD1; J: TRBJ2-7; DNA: TGTGCCAGCAGTTACGAGGACAGGGGGTACGAGCAGTACTTC; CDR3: CASSYEDRGYEQYF
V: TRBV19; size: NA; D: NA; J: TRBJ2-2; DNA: TGTGCCAGTACGGCGGCTGGGCGGGGGAACACCGGGGAGCTGTTTTTT; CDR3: CASTAAGRGNTGELFF
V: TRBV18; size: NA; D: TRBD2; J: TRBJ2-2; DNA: TGTGCCAGCTCACCCCGCGTAGCGGGAAACACCGGGGAGCTGTTTTTT; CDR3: CASSPRVAGNTGELFF
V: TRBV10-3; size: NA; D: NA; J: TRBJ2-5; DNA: TGTGCCATCAGTTCCGGGACTGAGGGGCCAGAGACCCAGTACTTC; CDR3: CAISSGTEGPETQYF
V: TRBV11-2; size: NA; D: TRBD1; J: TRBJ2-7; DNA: TGTGCCAGCAGCTCGCCGGGACAGGGGTTTTACGAGCAGTACTTC; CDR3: CASSSPGQGFYEQYF
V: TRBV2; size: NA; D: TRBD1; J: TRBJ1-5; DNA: TGTGCCAGCAGCCAGGACAGGGGCAATCAGCCCCAGCATTTT; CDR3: CASSQDRGNQPQHF
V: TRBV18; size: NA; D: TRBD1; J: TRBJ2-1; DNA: TGTGCCAGCTCTGTAACAGGGACAGCTTACAATGAGCAGTTCTTC; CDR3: CASSVTGTAYNEQFF
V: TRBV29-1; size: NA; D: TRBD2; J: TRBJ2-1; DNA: TGCAGCGTTGTTCCGGCGGGGGGGCCGACCAATGAGCAGTTCTTC; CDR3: CSVVPAGGPTNEQFF
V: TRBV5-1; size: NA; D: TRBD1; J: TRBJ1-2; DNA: TGCGCCAGCAGCTTGAGGACAGGGATTAACTATGGCTACACCTTC; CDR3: CASSLRTGINYGYTF
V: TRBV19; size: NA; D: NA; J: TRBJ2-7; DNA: TGTGCCAGTAGCTACAGGGAATCCTACGAGCAGTACTTC; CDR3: CASSYRESYEQYF
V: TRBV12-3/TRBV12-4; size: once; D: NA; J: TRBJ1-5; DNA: TGTGCCAGCACGGACACACTCAATCAGCCCCAGCATTTT; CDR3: CASTDTLNQPQHF
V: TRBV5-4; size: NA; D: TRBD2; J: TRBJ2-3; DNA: TGTGCCAGCAGCTTGGGGCTAGCGGGTTCCTTCACAGATACGCAGTATTTT; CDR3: CASSLGLAGSFTDTQYF
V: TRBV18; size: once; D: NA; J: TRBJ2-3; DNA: TGTGCCAGCTCAGTGACAGTAACTAGCACAGATACGCAGTATTTT; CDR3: CASSVTVTSTDTQYF
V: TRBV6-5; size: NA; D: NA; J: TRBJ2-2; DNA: TGTGCCAGCAGTTTCGCGAGGGCACCCGGGGAGCTGTTTTTT; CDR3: CASSFARAPGELFF
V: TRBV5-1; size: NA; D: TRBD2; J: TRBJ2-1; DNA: TGCGCCAGCGCCGGGACTAGCACTGAGCAGTTCTTC; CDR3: CASAGTSTEQFF
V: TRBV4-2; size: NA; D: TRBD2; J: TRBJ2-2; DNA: TGTGCCAGCAGCCAAGATCCAGCGGGGTCCACCGGGGAGCTGTTTTTT; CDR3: CASSQDPAGSTGELFF
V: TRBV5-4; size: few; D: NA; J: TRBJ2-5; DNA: TGTGCCAGCAGCCAGGAGGGGCCGCTCCAAGAGACCCAGTACTTC; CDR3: CASSQEGPLQETQYF
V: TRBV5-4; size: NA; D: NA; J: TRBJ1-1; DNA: TGTGCCAGCTCCCGGGTGAACACTGAAGCTTTCTTT; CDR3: CASSRVNTEAFF
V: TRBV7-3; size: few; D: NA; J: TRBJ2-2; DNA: TGTGCCAGCAGCTTCGGGACTCTTGGCGGGGAGCTGTTTTTT; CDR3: CASSFGTLGGELFF